This TCR beta chain was captured in a study of blood T cell repertoires in COVID-19. Study as a whole: Spain, Italy and the United States supplied samples that represented acute and convalescent COVID-19. From T cells, B-cell-depleted T cells, or PBMCs came the material, which was cDNA or gDNA.

This table comes from immunoSEQ multiplex PCR, and its TCRdb copy is limited to in-frame clones, with some not included. The sample gives about 29,000 clones, roughly nine tenths of which show up once; about 16% is in the top ten. Looked up from germline, CDR1 is SGHTA and CDR2 is FQGNSA. This CDR3 has 14 residues. Trimming took off 5 bases at V and 1 base at J, with 11 bases between the two ends. The sequenced sample consisted of peripheral blood. The chain employs TRBV7-2 and TRBJ2-5, with a tentative D call TRBD1 (6 bases). The sequence derives from a man older than 75 with acute or convalescent COVID-19. CDR3 protein: CASSLRGTQETQYF. CDR3 in DNA: TGTGCCAGCAGCCTTAGGGGGACCCAAGAGACCCAGTACTTC.